Below are 30 T cell receptor beta chains sequenced from a single sample in a study of cytomegalovirus exposure and HLA in healthy donors. With 60 Vbeta and 13 Jbeta primers, the PCR was carried out. TCRdb keeps only in-frame clones here, not all; method: immunoSEQ multiplex PCR. Of around 120,000 clones in the sample, about 80% are singletons; the top ten hold just over 2.5%. The sequencing sample was made of PBMCs. These receptors were obtained from a man aged 25-45 years in good health and CMV-seronegative.

This chain uses TRBV29-1 with TRBJ2-1; perhaps TRBD1 as D (7 bases). Deletions cut 7 bases from V and 4 bases from J, with 11 bases between. Germline CDR1 and CDR2: SQVTM and ANQGSEA. CDR3 length equals 12 residues. CDR3 bases: TGCAGCGCGGAGGGACAGTACAATGAGCAGTTCTTC. Its protein is CSAEGQYNEQFF.

The chain has TRBV6-5 and TRBJ2-3; 9 positions agree with TRBD2. Germline CDR1 is MNHEY and CDR2 is SVGAGI. CDR3 size: 16 residues. Trimming cost V 0 bases and J 5 bases; bases outside gene matches: 6. The CDR3 coding sequence is TGTGCCAGCAGTTACTCTAGCGGGAGTAAAAGAGATACGCAGTATTTT. This sequence encodes CASSYSSGSKRDTQYF.

Turning to this clone: The sample carries other DNA sequences with the same CDR3. The V call is TRBV5-1, the J call TRBJ2-2; D remains ambiguous. Germline CDR1 SGHRS, CDR2 YFSETQ. Trimming took 0 bases from V and 0 from J, leaving 6 bases between them. This CDR3 spans 15 amino acids. This chain's CDR3 is CASSLATSNTGELFF. In nucleotides, the CDR3 is TGCGCCAGCAGCTTGGCCACATCGAACACCGGGGAGCTGTTTTTT.

This chain joins TRBV6-4 and TRBJ1-5; tentative D call: TRBD1 (6 bases). The CDR3 runs to 16 residues. The V gene's germline CDR1 is MRHNA and CDR2 SNTAGT. Deletions cut 3 bases from V and 0 bases from J, with 12 bases between. The CDR3 bases are TGTGCCAGCAGTGATAGGGGGTTTTATAGCAATCAGCCCCAGCATTTT. It yields the protein CASSDRGFYSNQPQHF.

The V and J genes are TRBV28 and TRBJ2-7; TRBD2 aligns across 10 bases. The CDR3 has 16 amino acids. The V segment lost 9 bases and the J segment 4 bases; nucleotides outside the gene matches: 15. The germline V gene encodes CDR1 MDHEN and CDR2 SYDVKM. CDR3 in amino acids: CASLTGTSVSLYEQYF. The CDR3, as DNA: TGTGCCAGTTTAACCGGGACTAGCGTAAGCTTATACGAGCAGTACTTC. Full variable domain (outside the CDR3, taken from reference TRBV28 and TRBJ2-7): DVKVTQSSRYLVKRTGEKVFLECVQDMDHENMFWYRQDPGLGLRLIYFSYDVKMKEKGDIPEGYSVSREKKERFSLILESASTNQTSMYLCASLTGTSVSLYEQYFGPGTRLTVT.

This clone was recorded a few times. The V call is TRBV10-3, the J call TRBJ1-1, with TRBD1 as a possible D gene (5 bases). The CDR3 covers 13 residues. V shed 4 bases and J shed 5 bases, with 11 bases lying between them. The germline V gene encodes CDR1 ENHRY and CDR2 SYGVKD. The CDR3 DNA reads as TGTGCCATCAGTGGGGACTCTGGGACTGAAGCTTTCTTT. This gives the protein CAISGDSGTEAFF.

This rearrangement joins TRBV12-5 to TRBJ2-5, with D tentatively TRBD1 (5 bases). The J call may not be correct, given that the DNA end is closer to TRBJ2-7. Germline V gene data show CDR1 as LGHNT and CDR2 as FRNRAP. This CDR3 is 14 amino acids long. The CDR3, as DNA: TGTGCTAGTGGCGTGGGGCTGGGCCCCTACGAGCAGTACTTC. Translation: CASGVGLGPYEQYF.

The CDR3 is CASSIGLAGVDTQYF. DNA for the CDR3: TGTGCCAGCAGTATCGGGCTAGCGGGAGTGGATACGCAGTATTTT. The V gene is TRBV6-5, the J gene TRBJ2-3; 10 bases line up with TRBD2. J lost 6 bases, V lost 5 bases, and 8 bases had no gene match. This CDR3 spans 15 amino acids. Germline V gene sequence: CDR1 MNHEY, CDR2 SVGAGI.

This chain uses TRBV19 with TRBJ2-7; D uncertain. The CDR3 spans 13 residues. In germline, CDR1 is LNHDA, CDR2 SQIVND (reference sequence). Between the trimmed V and J ends, which lost 5 bases and 3 bases, there was a span of 11 bases. The CDR3 nucleotides are TGTGCCAGTAGTCTCAGAAGAAACTACGAGCAGTACTTC. Amino acid sequence: CASSLRRNYEQYF.

V usage is TRBV2 and J usage is TRBJ1-5; 7 nucleotides agree with TRBD1. Germline CDR1 SNHLY, CDR2 FYNNEI. Trimming removed 6 bases from V and 2 bases from J; junction bases left unmatched: 7. The CDR3 has 15 amino acids. The CDR3 protein is CASSPGGTGNQPQHF. The CDR3 DNA is TGTGCCAGCAGCCCGGGGGGGACAGGCAATCAGCCCCAGCATTTT.

The chain joins TRBV19 to TRBJ2-3; TRBD2 agrees at 10 bases. V gave up 4 bases and J gave up 4 bases; unmatched junction bases: 2. This CDR3 region has 14 residues. Looked up from germline, CDR1 is LNHDA and CDR2 is SQIVND (reference sequence). The CDR3 loop reads CASSTGTSADTQYF. The DNA of the CDR3 is TGTGCCAGTAGTACCGGGACTAGCGCAGATACGCAGTATTTT.

This clone appeared a few times. This chain uses TRBV28 with TRBJ2-3, with TRBD2 matching over 13 bases. V was pared by 6 bases and J by 0 bases, with 12 bases of the junction left unmatched. The CDR3 loop spans 19 amino acids. The germline gives CDR1 MDHEN, CDR2 SYDVKM. The CDR3 loop reads CASSPGLAGDASSTDTQYF. The CDR3 coding sequence is TGTGCCAGCAGCCCAGGACTAGCGGGAGATGCATCAAGCACAGATACGCAGTATTTT.

With regard to this clone: One end of the junction varies from germline; a read error may be responsible. This chain connects TRBV2 to TRBJ1-5, with 8 bases fitting TRBD1. Germline V gene data show CDR1 as SNHLY and CDR2 as FYNNEI. The CDR3 spans 14 residues. CDR3 DNA sequence: TGTGCCAGCAGTCCGACAGGGGTAAGGCAGCCCCAGAATTTT. Its protein is CASSPTGVRQPQNF.

V and J are TRBV6-5 and TRBJ1-3; a weak D match, TRBD1 (6 bases). CDR1 and CDR2 from the germline V gene are MNHEY and SVGAGI. The CDR3 runs to 14 residues. V lost 10 bases and J lost 0, with 13 bases in between. Written as DNA, the CDR3 is TGTGCCACCAGCGGACAGAACTCTGGAAACACCATATATTTT. Translating it yields CATSGQNSGNTIYF.

The chain recombines TRBV2 with TRBJ2-1; weak D call: TRBD1 (5 bases). V lost 5 bases, J lost 0 bases, and 11 bases lay in between. The germline V gene encodes CDR1 SNHLY and CDR2 FYNNEI. CDR3 length: 15 residues. CDR3 coding DNA: TGTGCCAGCAGTTCAGGGTGGAGCTCCTACAATGAGCAGTTCTTC. Translated: CASSSGWSSYNEQFF. Combining the CDR3 with reference TRBV2 and TRBJ2-1 gives the whole variable domain EPEVTQTPSHQVTQMGQEVILRCVPISNHLYFYWYRQILGQKVEFLVSFYNNEISEKSEIFDDQFSVERPDGSNFTLKIRSTKLEDSAMYFCASSSGWSSYNEQFFGPGTRLTVL.

This clone came up once. V is TRBV5-1 and J is TRBJ1-5; TRBD1 matches at 12 bases. V dropped 5 bases and J dropped 8; count of bases not matched to a gene: 8. This CDR3 is built from 15 residues. Germline V gives CDR1 SGHRS, CDR2 YFSETQ. The CDR3 nucleotides read TGCGCCAGCAGTCGGGGACAGGGGGCCTTTGAGCCCCAGCATTTT. Translating it yields CASSRGQGAFEPQHF.

The chain is built from TRBV7-2 and TRBJ2-5; 7 bases fit TRBD2. The J call is in doubt because the DNA end fits TRBJ2-7 better. The CDR3 extends over 14 amino acids. Germline CDR1 SGHTA, CDR2 FQGNSA. DNA for the CDR3: TGTGCCAGCAGCTTGGCAACGGGGGAGGGCGAGCAGTACTTC. It encodes CASSLATGEGEQYF.

This chain joins TRBV7-3 and TRBJ2-1; perhaps TRBD2 as D (6 bases). The V gene lost 2 bases and the J gene lost 6 bases, with 11 bases spanning the gap. Germline lookup yields CDR1 SGHTA and CDR2 FQGTGA. This CDR3 has 14 amino acids. This CDR3 is CASSLGSGANEQFF. The CDR3 DNA reads as TGTGCCAGCAGCTTAGGTAGCGGAGCCAATGAGCAGTTCTTC.

The gene calls are TRBV7-3 and TRBJ2-2; 12 bases are a match to TRBD2. Germline V gene data show CDR1 as SGHTA and CDR2 as FQGTGA. The CDR3 loop spans 17 amino acids. V shed 5 bases, J shed 6 bases, and the junction held 10 bases outside the gene matches. The CDR3, as DNA: TGTGCCAGCAGCAACCGCCCACTAGCGGGAGGCCCCGGGGAGCTGTTTTTT. Translation: CASSNRPLAGGPGELFF.

This chain connects TRBV2 to TRBJ2-1, with 13 bases lining up with TRBD2. Germline loops: CDR1 SNHLY, CDR2 FYNNEI. The CDR3 is made up of 15 amino acids. The J segment lost 5 bases and the V segment lost 11 bases, leaving 9 bases of the junction unmatched. CDR3 in amino acids: CAGRPGTSGNNEQFF. For the CDR3, the DNA is TGTGCCGGACGCCCCGGGACTAGCGGGAACAATGAGCAGTTCTTC.

J is TRBJ2-7 and V is TRBV6-1, with 8 bases aligning to TRBD1. CDR3 length: 14 residues. Germline V gives CDR1 MNHNS, CDR2 SASEGT. With 2 bases clipped from V and 11 bases from J, the junction kept 11 bases outside the gene matches. CDR3 amino acids: CASSELRTGIYKYF. Here the CDR3 DNA reads TGTGCCAGCAGTGAATTGAGGACAGGGATTTATAAGTACTTC.

This clone was counted between two and nine times. The rearrangement uses TRBV13 and TRBJ1-4; no definite D call. The CDR3 totals 14 residues. V lost 2 bases, J lost 4 bases, and 8 bases lay in between. The germline gives CDR1 PRHDT, CDR2 FYEKMQ (reference sequence). The CDR3 sequence is CASSLLASNEKLFF. The CDR3 DNA reads as TGTGCCAGCAGCTTATTGGCAAGTAATGAAAAACTGTTTTTT.

The chain links TRBV10-3 to TRBJ1-1; D may be TRBD1 (6 bases). The CDR3 totals 13 residues. Germline assignment: CDR1 ENHRY and CDR2 SYGVKD. Between the trimmed V and J ends, which lost 6 bases and 2 bases, there was a span of 10 bases. CDR3 region: CAISRGSNTEAFF. The DNA of the CDR3 is TGTGCCATCAGCAGGGGTTCTAACACTGAAGCTTTCTTT.

The V gene is TRBV7-2, the J gene TRBJ2-3, with TRBD1 as a possible D gene (5 bases). The CDR3 runs to 15 residues. Deletions cut 0 bases from V and 0 bases from J, with 7 bases between. In germline, CDR1 is SGHTA, CDR2 FQGNSA. The CDR3 loop is CASSLAGQSTDTQYF. The CDR3 DNA follows: TGTGCCAGCAGCTTAGCAGGACAAAGCACAGATACGCAGTATTTT.

This clone was observed a few times. V and J are TRBV6-5 and TRBJ2-1; 8 bases are a match to TRBD2. From germline, CDR1 is MNHEY and CDR2 SVGAGI. Trimming took 4 bases from V and 3 from J; bases not matched to a gene: 5. CDR3 length: 15 amino acids. Here the CDR3 reads CASSSLSGSYNEQFF. In DNA, the CDR3 is TGTGCCAGCAGTTCCCTCAGCGGGAGCTACAATGAGCAGTTCTTC.

As to this clone: The junction shows a germline mismatch at one end, possibly a read error. The same CDR3 also results from other DNA sequences found in this sample. The CDR3 DNA reads TGTGCTAGCAGCTTAGGAGGAGGGTCAGATACGCAGTATTTT. Protein: CASSLGGGSDTQYF. V and J are TRBV7-7 and TRBJ2-3, with a possible D match to TRBD2 (6 bases). The CDR3 covers 14 residues. Germline CDR1 reads SSHAT; CDR2 reads FNYEAQ (reference sequence).

V usage is TRBV6-1 and J usage is TRBJ2-5, with 7 bases identical to TRBD2. V shed 4 bases and J 1 base; nucleotides not matched to a gene: 6. Germline V CDR1 and CDR2: MNHNS, SASEGT. The CDR3 sequence is 15 residues long. CDR3 bases: TGTGCCAGCAGTGGGGAGCTAGCGGTCCAAGAGACCCAGTACTTC. Translating gives CASSGELAVQETQYF.

About this clone: At one end the junction does not follow the germline gene, possibly because of a read error. V is TRBV7-9 and J is TRBJ1-1; D call uncertain. This CDR3 comprises 14 residues. Per germline, CDR1 SEHNR and CDR2 FQNEAQ (reference sequence). The CDR3 region has the DNA TGTTCCAGCAGCTCACCGCATACTCCCACTGAAGCTTTCTTT. It codes for CSSSSPHTPTEAFF. The entire variable domain, with the rest obtained from reference TRBV7-9 and TRBJ1-1, is as follows: DTGVSQNPRHKITKRGQNVTFRCDPISEHNRLYWYRQTLGQGPEFLTYFQNEAQLEKSRLLSDRFSAERPKGSFSTLEIQRTEQGDSAMYLCSSSSPHTPTEAFFGQGTRLTVV.

CDR3 in DNA: TGTGCCAGCAGCCAAGATGGCGCGGGAGAACGATATGAGCAGTTCTTC. Encoded protein: CASSQDGAGERYEQFF. V gene TRBV4-2 combines with J gene TRBJ2-1; TRBD2 matches at 7 bases. With V trimmed by 0 bases and J by 8 bases, 10 bases remained unmatched. Germline V gene sequence: CDR1 LGHNA, CDR2 YNFKEQ. The CDR3 runs 16 residues.

The chain is built from TRBV7-9 and TRBJ2-7; unclear D gene. This CDR3 is built from 15 residues. In germline, CDR1 is SEHNR, CDR2 FQNEAQ (reference sequence). The V end was cut by 5 bases, the J end by 3 bases, with 17 bases between. CDR3 sequence: CASSPRLSTYYEQYF. CDR3 nucleotides: TGTGCCAGCAGCCCCAGGCTTTCAACTTACTACGAGCAGTACTTC.